This TCR beta chain stems from a study of blood T cell repertoires in COVID-19. Study background: From T cells, B-cell-depleted T cells, or PBMCs came the material, which was cDNA or gDNA.

CDR1 MDHEN and CDR2 SYDVKM come from the germline V gene. This CDR3 has 18 amino acids. The trim removed 3 bases at V and 4 bases at J, leaving 12 bases unmatched. Per the authors' pipeline: Reference gene primer amplification yielded estimated nucleated cell counts. Profiled with immunoSEQ multiplex PCR; TCRdb holds only in-frame clones, not every one. D and trimming come from the DNA, and the V and J calls and clone size come from that table. This table has about 380,000 clones, 88% appearing once. The study assigned cohorts using participant-reported clinical history. The study counted Cohort 3 donors as recovered given two negative PCRs, clearance, or symptom resolution.

V and J are TRBV28 and TRBJ2-6; TRBD1 aligns across 7 bases. Material for sequencing was PBMCs or T cells enriched from blood (not recorded which). This receptor was taken from a woman aged 18-29 years who had recovered from COVID-19. The CDR3: CASSFNRGPNGGANVLTF. Written as DNA, the CDR3 is TGTGCCAGCAGTTTCAACAGGGGACCCAATGGGGGGGCCAACGTCCTGACTTTC.